The 9 T cell receptor beta chains below were found in one sample sequenced in a study of blood T cell repertoires in COVID-19. The assay was immunoSEQ multiplex PCR, and TCRdb's table has in-frame clones only and misses some. The sample lists approximately 76,000 clones; roughly 84% were seen once. The sequenced sample consisted of peripheral blood. All receptors derive from a woman aged 55-69 years with acute or convalescent COVID-19.

This clone occurred once. The chain uses TRBV18 and TRBJ1-3; 7 bases are a match to TRBD1. V lost 5 bases and J lost 0; bases outside the gene matches: 4. CDR1 and CDR2 from the germline V gene are KGHSH and LQKENI. The CDR3 has 15 amino acids. The CDR3 region is CASSRDSFSGNTIYF. The CDR3 DNA reads TGTGCCAGCTCAAGGGACAGTTTCTCTGGAAACACCATATATTTT.

The rearrangement links TRBV19 to TRBJ2-1, with 8 nucleotides matching TRBD2. This CDR3 contains 15 residues. V was clipped by 5 bases and J by 2 bases; unmatched bases: 5. Germline assignment: CDR1 LNHDA and CDR2 SQIVND (reference sequence). The CDR3 loop is CASSPQRGPYNEQFF. In DNA, the CDR3 is TGTGCCAGTAGTCCCCAGCGGGGGCCCTACAATGAGCAGTTCTTC. The whole variable domain, remainder taken from reference TRBV19 and TRBJ2-1, is DGGITQSPKYLFRKEGQNVTLSCEQNLNHDAMYWYRQDPGQGLRLIYYSQIVNDFQKGDIAEGYSVSREKKESFPLTVTSAQKNPTAFYLCASSPQRGPYNEQFFGPGTRLTVL.

This chain connects TRBV12-5 to TRBJ2-3; 8 nucleotides match TRBD1. The V and J ends lost 0 bases and 1 base, in that order; junction bases with no gene match: 15. The CDR3 covers 20 residues. Germline V gene lookup returns CDR1 LGHNT and CDR2 FRNRAP. CDR3 region: CASGLVLGLLRGQGTDTQYF. CDR3 coding DNA: TGTGCTAGTGGTTTGGTACTGGGGCTACTCAGGGGGCAAGGCACAGATACGCAGTATTTT.

This clone was seen just once. The genes are TRBV19 and TRBJ2-5; possibly TRBD1 for D (5 bases). In germline, CDR1 is LNHDA, CDR2 SQIVND (reference sequence). V lost 4 bases to trimming and J lost 2 bases, with 8 bases between them. This CDR3 contains 13 residues. The CDR3 nucleotides read TGTGCCAGTAGTACAGGGTGGCAAGAGACCCAGTACTTC. Translation gives CASSTGWQETQYF.

This clone was detected once. This chain connects TRBV11-2 to TRBJ2-7, with 8 bases matching TRBD2. J was trimmed by 6 bases and V by 5 bases; bases with no gene match: 6. The length of the CDR3 is 13 residues. CDR1 SGHAT and CDR2 FQNNGV come from the germline V gene. The CDR3 is CASSHAAGGEQYF. In DNA form, the CDR3 reads TGTGCCAGCAGCCACGCCGCGGGGGGCGAGCAGTACTTC.

The chain combines TRBV5-1 with TRBJ1-1, with a weak D call TRBD1 (5 bases). The CDR3 is 15 residues long. V was shortened by 0 bases and J by 4 bases, with 13 bases between the two germline ends. Per germline, CDR1 SGHRS and CDR2 YFSETQ. The chain's CDR3 is CASSLGGAGGTEAFF. Here the CDR3 DNA reads TGCGCCAGCAGCTTGGGAGGGGCCGGGGGCACTGAAGCTTTCTTT. The full variable domain, completed using reference TRBV5-1 and TRBJ1-1, is KAGVTQTPRYLIKTRGQQVTLSCSPISGHRSVSWYQQTPGQGLQFLFEYFSETQRNKGNFPGRFSGRQFSNSRSEMNVSTLELGDSALYLCASSLGGAGGTEAFFGQGTRLTVV.

This clone has only one observation. This chain links TRBV12-5 with TRBJ2-1; 10 bases match TRBD1. In germline, CDR1 is LGHNT, CDR2 FRNRAP. The J segment lost 8 bases and the V segment lost 0 bases, leaving 10 bases of the junction unmatched. The CDR3 spans 17 residues. The CDR3 DNA is TGTGCTAGTGGTTTGGTACTGGGACAGGGGACGCAGCATGAGCAGTTCTTC. Protein: CASGLVLGQGTQHEQFF.

Notes on this clone: One end of the junction fails to match germline, which may point to a read error. V is TRBV30 and J is TRBJ1-2; 7 positions match TRBD1. This CDR3 is 12 amino acids long. Looked up from germline, CDR1 is GTSNPN and CDR2 is SVGIG (reference sequence). The DNA for the CDR3 is TGTGCCTGGAGTGCCCAACAGGGGAACTTGCTCTTC. As protein: CAWSAQQGNLLF.

V and J are TRBV7-9 and TRBJ2-7; 13 bases agree with TRBD2. V shed 6 bases, J shed 6 bases, and the junction held 8 bases outside the gene matches. Germline V gene data show CDR1 as SEHNR and CDR2 as FQNEAQ (reference sequence). The CDR3 has 15 amino acids. The CDR3 DNA sequence: TGTGCCAGCAGTCAACTAGCGGGGGGGCCTGGCGAGCAGTACTTC. Its protein product is CASSQLAGGPGEQYF.